This T cell receptor (beta chain) was sequenced in a study of T cells in Graves' hyperthyroidism and ophthalmopathy. For the study at large: Peripheral blood was obtained at initial diagnosis, preceding any treatment. Study-wide results and limits: Most clonotypes expanded in the thyroid (above 0.001) were also present in blood.

This clonotype was counted only a few times. Its antigen remains unidentified. Amplification yielded TCR beta CDR3 regions, with RNA transcripts as the source. The TCR CDR3 first-round RT-PCR relied on the HTBI primer set. TCRdb fed the multiplex PCR reads into MiXCR, producing one record per CDR3 protein. The sample consists of approximately 600,000 distinct CDR3 sequences, more than 20% of them appearing once. Trimming took off 2 bases at V and 1 base at J, with 12 bases between the two ends. CDR1 and CDR2 from the germline V gene are DFQATT and SNEGSKA (reference sequence). This CDR3 is built from 14 residues.

The sequence was collected from a man aged 25-45 years with Graves' ophthalmopathy. The V and J genes are TRBV20-1 and TRBJ2-7; weak D call: TRBD1 (5 bases). Sample: blood. The CDR3: CSARWPTVSYEQYF. The CDR3 DNA follows: TGCAGTGCTAGATGGCCGACAGTTTCCTACGAGCAGTACTTC.